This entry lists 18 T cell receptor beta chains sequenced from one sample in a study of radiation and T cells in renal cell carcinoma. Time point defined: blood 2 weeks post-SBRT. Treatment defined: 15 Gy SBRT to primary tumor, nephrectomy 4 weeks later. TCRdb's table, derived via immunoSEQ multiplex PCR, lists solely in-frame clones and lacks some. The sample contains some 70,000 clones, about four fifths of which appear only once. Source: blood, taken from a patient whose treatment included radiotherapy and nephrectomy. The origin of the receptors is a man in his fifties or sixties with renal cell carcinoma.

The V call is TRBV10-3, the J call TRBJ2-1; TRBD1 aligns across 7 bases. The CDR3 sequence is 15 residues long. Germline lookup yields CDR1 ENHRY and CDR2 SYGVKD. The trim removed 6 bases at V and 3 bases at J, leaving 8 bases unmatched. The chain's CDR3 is CAIRPGQSFYNEQFF. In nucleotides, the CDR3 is TGTGCCATCAGGCCGGGACAGTCATTCTACAATGAGCAGTTCTTC.

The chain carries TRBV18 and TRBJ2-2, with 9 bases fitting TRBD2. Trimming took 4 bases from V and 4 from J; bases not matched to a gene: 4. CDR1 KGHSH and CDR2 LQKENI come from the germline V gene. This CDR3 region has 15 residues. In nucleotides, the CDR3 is TGTGCCAGCTCACGTAGCGGGAGCGGCACCGGGGAGCTGTTTTTT. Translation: CASSRSGSGTGELFF.

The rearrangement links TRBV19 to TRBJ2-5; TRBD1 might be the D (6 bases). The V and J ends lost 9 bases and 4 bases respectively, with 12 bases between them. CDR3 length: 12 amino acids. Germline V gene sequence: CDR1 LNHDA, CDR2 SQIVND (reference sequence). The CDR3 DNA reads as TGTGCCAGCAAGCAGGGGTCAGAGACCCAGTACTTC. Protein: CASKQGSETQYF.

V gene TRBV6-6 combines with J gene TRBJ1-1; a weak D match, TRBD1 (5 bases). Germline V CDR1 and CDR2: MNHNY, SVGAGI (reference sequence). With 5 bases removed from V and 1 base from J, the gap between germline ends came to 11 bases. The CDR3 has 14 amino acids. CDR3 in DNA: TGTGCCAGCAGTGCGGGACCGAGGAACACTGAAGCTTTCTTT. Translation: CASSAGPRNTEAFF.

The DNA for the CDR3 is TGCGCCAGCAGCCAAGGTTTCCCACCACGGGGGGAGACCCAGTACTTC. This encodes CASSQGFPPRGETQYF. This chain links TRBV4-3 with TRBJ2-5, with D tentatively TRBD2 (6 bases). Germline CDR1 LGHNA, CDR2 YSLEER. This CDR3 region has 16 residues. With 1 base removed from V and 5 bases from J, the gap between germline ends came to 17 bases.

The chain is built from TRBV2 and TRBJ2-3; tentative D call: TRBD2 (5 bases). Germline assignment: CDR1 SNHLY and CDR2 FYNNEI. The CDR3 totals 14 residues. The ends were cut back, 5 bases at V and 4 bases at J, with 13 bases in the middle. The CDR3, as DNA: TGTGCCAGCAGTATCGATGGAGCGGCAGATACGCAGTATTTT. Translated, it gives CASSIDGAADTQYF.

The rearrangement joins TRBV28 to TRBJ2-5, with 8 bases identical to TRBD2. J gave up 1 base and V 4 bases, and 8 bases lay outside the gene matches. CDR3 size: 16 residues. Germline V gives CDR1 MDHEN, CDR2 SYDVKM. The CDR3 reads CASSSAGGLAQETQYF. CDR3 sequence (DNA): TGTGCCAGCAGTTCCGCGGGGGGTCTAGCCCAAGAGACCCAGTACTTC.

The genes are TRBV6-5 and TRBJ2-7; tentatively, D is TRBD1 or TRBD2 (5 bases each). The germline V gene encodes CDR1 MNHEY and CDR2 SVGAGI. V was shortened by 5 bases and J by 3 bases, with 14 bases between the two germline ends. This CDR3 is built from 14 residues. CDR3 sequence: CASSPGTLGYEQYF. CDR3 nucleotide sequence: TGTGCCAGCAGTCCGGGGACGTTAGGCTACGAGCAGTACTTC.

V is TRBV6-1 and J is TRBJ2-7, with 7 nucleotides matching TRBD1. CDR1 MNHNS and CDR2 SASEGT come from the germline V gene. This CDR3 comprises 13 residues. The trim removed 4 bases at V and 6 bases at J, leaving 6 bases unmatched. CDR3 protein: CASSVERGREQYF. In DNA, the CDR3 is TGTGCCAGCAGTGTCGAAAGGGGGCGCGAGCAGTACTTC.

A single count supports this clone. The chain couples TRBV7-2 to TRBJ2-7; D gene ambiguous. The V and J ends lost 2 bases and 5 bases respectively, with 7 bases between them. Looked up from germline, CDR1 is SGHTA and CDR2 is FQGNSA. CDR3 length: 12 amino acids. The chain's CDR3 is CASSLFVDEQYF. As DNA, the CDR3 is TGTGCCAGCAGCTTATTCGTGGACGAGCAGTACTTC.

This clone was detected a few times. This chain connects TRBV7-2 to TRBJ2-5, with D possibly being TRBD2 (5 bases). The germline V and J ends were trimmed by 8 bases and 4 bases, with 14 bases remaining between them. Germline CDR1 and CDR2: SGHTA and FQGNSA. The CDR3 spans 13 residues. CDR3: CASRGLPGETQYF. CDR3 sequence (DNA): TGTGCCAGCCGAGGACTCCCAGGAGAGACCCAGTACTTC.

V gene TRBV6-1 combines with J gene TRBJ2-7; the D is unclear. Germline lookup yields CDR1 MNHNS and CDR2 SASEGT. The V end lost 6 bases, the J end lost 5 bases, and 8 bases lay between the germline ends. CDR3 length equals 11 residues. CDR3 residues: CASRVINEQYF. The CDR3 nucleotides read TGTGCCAGCAGGGTTATAAACGAGCAGTACTTC.

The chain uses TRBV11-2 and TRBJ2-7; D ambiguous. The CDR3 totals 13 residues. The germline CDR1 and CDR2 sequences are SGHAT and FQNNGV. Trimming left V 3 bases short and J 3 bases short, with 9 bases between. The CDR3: CASSFGPVYEQYF. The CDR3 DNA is TGTGCCAGCAGCTTCGGACCCGTCTACGAGCAGTACTTC. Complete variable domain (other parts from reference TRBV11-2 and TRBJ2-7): EAGVAQSPRYKIIEKRQSVAFWCNPISGHATLYWYQQILGQGPKLLIQFQNNGVVDDSQLPKDRFSAERLKGVDSTLKIQPAKLEDSAVYLCASSFGPVYEQYFGPGTRLTVT.

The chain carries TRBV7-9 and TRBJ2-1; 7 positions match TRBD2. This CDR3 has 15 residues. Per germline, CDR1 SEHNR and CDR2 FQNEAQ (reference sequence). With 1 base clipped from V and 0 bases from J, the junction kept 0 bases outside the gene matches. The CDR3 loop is CASSLGGGSYNEQFF. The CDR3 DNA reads TGTGCCAGCAGCTTAGGCGGGGGCTCCTACAATGAGCAGTTCTTC.

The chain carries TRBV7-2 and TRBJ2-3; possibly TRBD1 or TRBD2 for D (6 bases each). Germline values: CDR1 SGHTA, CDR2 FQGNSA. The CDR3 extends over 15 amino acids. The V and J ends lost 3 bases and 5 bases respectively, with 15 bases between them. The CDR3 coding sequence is TGTGCCAGCAGCTTGGAGGGGGGTAGAAGAGATACGCAGTATTTT. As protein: CASSLEGGRRDTQYF.

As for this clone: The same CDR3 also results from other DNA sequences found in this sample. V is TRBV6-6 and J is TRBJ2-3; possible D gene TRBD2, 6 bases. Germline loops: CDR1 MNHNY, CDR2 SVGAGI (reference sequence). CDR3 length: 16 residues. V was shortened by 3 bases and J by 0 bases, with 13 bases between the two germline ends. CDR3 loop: CASSYGGSTSTDTQYF. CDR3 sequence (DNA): TGTGCCAGCAGTTATGGGGGGTCGACTAGCACAGATACGCAGTATTTT.

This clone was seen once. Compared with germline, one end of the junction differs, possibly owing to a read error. For the CDR3, the DNA is TGCAGCGTTACCTATTCTACTAGTGAAAAACTGTTTTTT. Its protein product is CSVTYSTSEKLFF. The J gene is TRBJ1-4, the V gene TRBV29-1; D not resolved. This CDR3 has 13 residues. CDR1 is SQVTM, CDR2 ANQGSEA, per germline.

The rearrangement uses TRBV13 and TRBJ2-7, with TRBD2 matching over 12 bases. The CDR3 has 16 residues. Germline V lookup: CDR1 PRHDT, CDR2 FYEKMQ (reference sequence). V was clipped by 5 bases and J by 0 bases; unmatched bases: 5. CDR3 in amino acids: CASSPRTSGVSYEQYF. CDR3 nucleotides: TGTGCCAGCAGCCCAAGGACTAGCGGGGTCTCCTACGAGCAGTACTTC.